This T cell receptor beta chain was captured in a study of patients and donors after allogeneic stem cell transplantation. The table lists this clonotype with a few counts. From germline, CDR1 is SGHDN and CDR2 FVKESK. V lost 6 bases to trimming and J lost 4 bases, with 10 bases between them. The CDR3 runs 13 residues. Using its own MiXCR run on the RT-PCR reads, TCRdb lists one record per CDR3 protein. The sample records approximately 31,000 distinct CDR3 sequences, 37% being singletons. The rearrangement uses TRBV14 and TRBJ1-5; the D is unclear. The source material was blood, either unsorted or a sorted T cell fraction (not recorded which). This receptor was taken from a human donor who was either an allogeneic HSCT recipient or a stem cell or donor lymphocyte infusion donor (not recorded which). It is not recorded whose cells these are; they may come from a transplant donor. The CDR3 here is CASSRTVNQPQHF. CDR3 in DNA: TGTGCCAGCAGTCGAACGGTGAATCAGCCCCAGCATTTT.